These 26 T cell receptor beta chains share one sample of origin, sequenced in a study of cytomegalovirus exposure and HLA in healthy donors. Here immunoSEQ multiplex PCR was the method, and the copy in TCRdb shows in-frame clones only, minus some. The sample has some 260,000 clones, 90% seen once. Sequencing was done on a sample of PBMCs. The receptors were gathered from a woman aged 25 to 39 in good health and CMV-seronegative.

The rearrangement uses TRBV27 and TRBJ1-2, with TRBD1 matching over 7 bases. Trimming cost V 2 bases and J 4 bases; bases outside gene matches: 4. Germline V gene sequence: CDR1 MNHEY, CDR2 SMNVEV (reference sequence). There are 14 residues in the CDR3. CDR3 region: CASSLNRGGYGYTF. The CDR3 DNA reads as TGTGCCAGCAGTTTAAACAGGGGAGGCTATGGCTACACCTTC.

The genes are TRBV2 and TRBJ2-1, with 16 bases lining up with TRBD2. Germline CDR1 SNHLY, CDR2 FYNNEI. This CDR3 has 17 residues. V gave up 3 bases and J gave up 4 bases; unmatched junction bases: 3. The DNA for the CDR3 is TGTGCCAGCAGTGAGGCGGGACTAGCGGGAGGGTACAATGAGCAGTTCTTC. Amino acids: CASSEAGLAGGYNEQFF.

This sequence joins TRBV7-9 and TRBJ2-7; D may match TRBD1 or TRBD2 (6 bases each). The CDR3 extends over 13 amino acids. Germline CDR1 is SEHNR and CDR2 is FQNEAQ (reference sequence). V lost 5 bases, J lost 5 bases, and 13 bases lay in between. This CDR3 reads CASSLTGRNEQYF. The CDR3, as DNA: TGTGCCAGCAGCCTTACAGGGAGGAACGAGCAGTACTTC.

The V call is TRBV13, the J call TRBJ2-2; D is undetermined. This CDR3 has 13 residues. Trimming removed 4 bases at V and 8 bases at J, with 11 bases between. CDR1 PRHDT and CDR2 FYEKMQ come from the germline V gene (reference sequence). In DNA form, the CDR3 reads TGTGCCAGCAGCTCTCGGAGACGAGGGGAGCTGTTTTTT. Residues: CASSSRRRGELFF.

J is TRBJ2-1 and V is TRBV19, with 14 bases lining up with TRBD2. Germline values: CDR1 LNHDA, CDR2 SQIVND (reference sequence). This CDR3 is 15 amino acids long. Trimming cost V 8 bases and J 5 bases; bases outside gene matches: 5. The CDR3 sequence: CASGLAGGPDNEQFF. In DNA form, the CDR3 reads TGTGCCAGTGGACTAGCGGGAGGCCCCGACAATGAGCAGTTCTTC.

J is TRBJ1-5 and V is TRBV19; no clear D. Trimming shortened V by 4 bases and J by 2 bases, and 12 bases separated the two germline ends. The length of the CDR3 is 15 residues. The germline CDR1 and CDR2 sequences are LNHDA and SQIVND (reference sequence). The CDR3 coding sequence is TGTGCCAGTAGTAGGTGGCAGGAAGGCAATCAGCCCCAGCATTTT. Translating it yields CASSRWQEGNQPQHF.

The rearrangement joins TRBV5-1 to TRBJ1-1; 7 nucleotides agree with TRBD1. The CDR3 runs to 15 residues. CDR1 and CDR2 (germline): SGHRS, YFSETQ. With 3 bases clipped from V and 4 bases from J, the junction kept 9 bases outside the gene matches. Here the CDR3 DNA reads TGCGCCAGCAGCTGGAGGGACAGCAGGAGCACTGAAGCTTTCTTT. Translating gives CASSWRDSRSTEAFF. The complete variable domain, with remaining parts taken from reference TRBV5-1 and TRBJ1-1, reads KAGVTQTPRYLIKTRGQQVTLSCSPISGHRSVSWYQQTPGQGLQFLFEYFSETQRNKGNFPGRFSGRQFSNSRSEMNVSTLELGDSALYLCASSWRDSRSTEAFFGQGTRLTVV.

The rearrangement joins TRBV19 to TRBJ2-3, with a possible D match to TRBD2 (6 bases). CDR3 length equals 13 residues. Trimming stripped 7 bases from V and 3 bases from J, with 11 bases between. CDR1 and CDR2 from the germline V gene are LNHDA and SQIVND (reference sequence). The CDR3 nucleotides are TGTGCCAGTAAGGTCGGAGGGACAGATACGCAGTATTTT. It yields the protein CASKVGGTDTQYF.

The CDR3, as DNA: TGTGCCAGTAGCGGACTAGGGTACGAGCAGTACTTC. As protein: CASSGLGYEQYF. The chain joins TRBV19 to TRBJ2-7; TRBD2 matches 7 bases. The trim removed 6 bases at V and 4 bases at J, leaving 3 bases unmatched. CDR3 length: 12 amino acids. Germline CDR1 LNHDA, CDR2 SQIVND (reference sequence).

This chain joins TRBV7-9 and TRBJ2-7, with TRBD2 matching 10 bases. The germline V gene has CDR1 SEHNR and CDR2 FQNEAQ (reference sequence). This CDR3 comprises 16 residues. The junction had 11 bases not matched to a gene; V was cut back by 6 bases and J by 3 bases. DNA for the CDR3: TGTGCCAGCAGTGATACTACCGGGACTAGCGTCTACGAGCAGTACTTC. This translates into CASSDTTGTSVYEQYF. The full variable domain, in which reference TRBV7-9 and TRBJ2-7 provide the parts outside the CDR3, is DTGVSQNPRHKITKRGQNVTFRCDPISEHNRLYWYRQTLGQGPEFLTYFQNEAQLEKSRLLSDRFSAERPKGSFSTLEIQRTEQGDSAMYLCASSDTTGTSVYEQYFGPGTRLTVT.

The V gene is TRBV29-1, the J gene TRBJ2-1; 10 nucleotides match TRBD2. The CDR3 consists of 14 residues. CDR1 SQVTM and CDR2 ANQGSEA come from the germline V gene. The ends lost 7 bases at V and 3 bases at J; junction bases unmatched: 6. In nucleotides, the CDR3 is TGCAGCGCTCGACTAGCGGGTCTCTACAATGAGCAGTTCTTC. It specifies CSARLAGLYNEQFF.

The chain recombines TRBV27 with TRBJ1-1; D is undetermined. The CDR3 consists of 14 residues. Trimming left V 6 bases short and J 0 bases short, with 11 bases between. Germline CDR1 and CDR2: MNHEY and SMNVEV (reference sequence). CDR3 coding DNA: TGTGCCAGCAGGGACGGCTTTATGAACACTGAAGCTTTCTTT. Translation gives CASRDGFMNTEAFF.

The chain has TRBV6-4 and TRBJ1-5; possible D gene TRBD1, 5 bases. V lost 5 bases and J 6 bases, leaving 11 bases between the germline ends. Germline V gene lookup returns CDR1 MRHNA and CDR2 SNTAGT. The CDR3 contains 13 residues. CDR3 amino acids: CASSPDQGQPQHF. The CDR3, as DNA: TGTGCCAGCAGTCCCGATCAGGGTCAGCCCCAGCATTTT.

This chain uses TRBV9 with TRBJ1-1; a possible D gene is TRBD1 (5 bases). In germline, CDR1 is SGDLS, CDR2 YYNGEE. Between the trimmed V and J ends, which lost 4 bases and 4 bases, there was a span of 14 bases. The CDR3 extends over 14 amino acids. This CDR3 reads CASSLGPSSTEAFF. The CDR3 DNA sequence: TGTGCCAGCAGCTTGGGACCCTCGAGCACTGAAGCTTTCTTT.

This clone was seen a handful of times. The chain combines TRBV28 with TRBJ2-1; TRBD2 is a possible D gene (6 bases). V was pared by 8 bases and J by 6 bases, with 29 bases between. This CDR3 region has 18 residues. Germline-derived CDR1 and CDR2 are MDHEN and SYDVKM. CDR3 bases: TGTGCCAGCGGAACAACGGGACTTAACCCTTCCAGCCTCAATGAGCAGTTCTTC. Translated, it gives CASGTTGLNPSSLNEQFF. Filled out from reference TRBV28 and TRBJ2-1, the complete variable domain reads DVKVTQSSRYLVKRTGEKVFLECVQDMDHENMFWYRQDPGLGLRLIYFSYDVKMKEKGDIPEGYSVSREKKERFSLILESASTNQTSMYLCASGTTGLNPSSLNEQFFGPGTRLTVL.

V usage is TRBV4-1 and J usage is TRBJ1-1; D perhaps matches TRBD1 (5 bases). Germline V gene data show CDR1 as MGHRA and CDR2 as YSYEKL. The CDR3 consists of 14 residues. The V and J ends lost 4 bases and 3 bases respectively, with 12 bases between them. CDR3 nucleotides: TGCGCCAGCAGCCCCCGGGGCACGGACACTGAAGCTTTCTTT. It encodes CASSPRGTDTEAFF.

The gene calls are TRBV2 and TRBJ1-1; 8 bases are shared with TRBD1. The CDR3 runs to 13 residues. Losses at the gene ends were 6 bases for V and 10 bases for J; bases not matched to a gene: 10. The germline V gene has CDR1 SNHLY and CDR2 FYNNEI. CDR3 in amino acids: CASSTDRAGGAFF. The CDR3 nucleotides read TGTGCCAGCAGCACGGACAGGGCAGGCGGAGCTTTCTTT.

A remark on this clone: One end of the junction varies from germline; a read error may be responsible. The V call is TRBV5-1, the J call TRBJ2-1, with TRBD2 identical over 8 bases. Germline-derived CDR1 and CDR2 are SGHRS and YFSETQ. This CDR3 region has 14 residues. This CDR3 reads CASTLAGGPNEQFF. CDR3 bases: TGCGCCAGCACCTTGGCGGGAGGACCCAATGAGCAGTTCTTC.

Details on this clone: The same CDR3 arises from other DNA sequences in this sample as well. This rearrangement joins TRBV7-3 to TRBJ2-5, with 13 bases identical to TRBD2. CDR3 length: 15 amino acids. The V gene's germline CDR1 is SGHTA and CDR2 FQGTGA. V was clipped by 5 bases and J by 3 bases; unmatched bases: 3. This chain's CDR3 is CASSPGLAGEETQYF. CDR3 nucleotides: TGTGCCAGCAGCCCCGGACTAGCGGGAGAAGAGACCCAGTACTTC.

The CDR3 DNA is TGCGCCAGCAGCCAATTGGACAGGTCCACCTACGAGCAGTACTTC. As protein: CASSQLDRSTYEQYF. This chain joins TRBV4-1 and TRBJ2-7; 7 bases map to TRBD1. The germline CDR1 and CDR2 sequences are MGHRA and YSYEKL. With V trimmed by 2 bases and J by 2 bases, 6 bases remained unmatched. The CDR3 consists of 15 residues.

The rearrangement joins TRBV7-2 to TRBJ2-5, with D possibly called TRBD1 or TRBD2 (6 bases each). Germline V lookup: CDR1 SGHTA, CDR2 FQGNSA. The CDR3 is made up of 15 amino acids. V was shortened by 5 bases and J by 4 bases, with 17 bases between the two germline ends. This chain's CDR3 is CASSPRGGLVETQYF. The DNA for the CDR3 is TGTGCCAGCAGCCCCAGGGGAGGTCTAGTAGAGACCCAGTACTTC.

V and J are TRBV9 and TRBJ2-3, with D possibly being TRBD2 (6 bases). The V end lost 3 bases, the J end lost 0 bases, and 11 bases lay between the germline ends. This CDR3 has 15 amino acids. CDR1 and CDR2 from the germline V gene are SGDLS and YYNGEE. The CDR3 here is CASSGERVSTDTQYF. The CDR3 nucleotides are TGTGCCAGCAGCGGAGAGCGGGTTAGCACAGATACGCAGTATTTT.

The rearrangement links TRBV5-1 to TRBJ2-4; no reliable D call. The CDR3 is 12 amino acids. Trimming removed 0 bases at V and 10 bases at J, with 8 bases between. Germline loops: CDR1 SGHRS, CDR2 YFSETQ. CDR3 nucleotides: TGCGCCAGCAGCTTGGCCAACTCTATTCAGTACTTC. It yields the protein CASSLANSIQYF. The full variable domain, its missing parts supplied by reference TRBV5-1 and TRBJ2-4, is KAGVTQTPRYLIKTRGQQVTLSCSPISGHRSVSWYQQTPGQGLQFLFEYFSETQRNKGNFPGRFSGRQFSNSRSEMNVSTLELGDSALYLCASSLANSIQYFGAGTRLSVL.

The chain carries TRBV7-8 and TRBJ1-3; no definite D call. The V gene lost 5 bases and the J gene lost 4 bases, with 12 bases spanning the gap. Germline V gene data show CDR1 as SGHVS and CDR2 as FQNEAQ. The CDR3 is 14 amino acids. CDR3 sequence (DNA): TGTGCCAGCAGCCTTCCGCTTTCCGGAAACACCATATATTTT. Residues: CASSLPLSGNTIYF.

The chain has TRBV7-9 and TRBJ2-7; TRBD2 agrees at 9 bases. J lost 5 bases, V lost 0 bases, and 11 bases had no gene match. The CDR3 length is 17 residues. Germline loops: CDR1 SEHNR, CDR2 FQNEAQ (reference sequence). CDR3: CASSLADGSVAGDEQYF. The DNA of the CDR3 is TGTGCCAGCAGCTTAGCAGACGGATCGGTAGCGGGAGACGAGCAGTACTTC.

V gene TRBV19 combines with J gene TRBJ2-3; 8 positions agree with TRBD1. After removal of 6 bases from V and 3 bases from J, the junction contained 11 bases not matched to a gene. This CDR3 has 16 residues. CDR1 and CDR2 (germline): LNHDA, SQIVND (reference sequence). The CDR3 reads CASRTQGARGTDTQYF. The CDR3 bases are TGTGCCAGTAGGACTCAGGGGGCGAGGGGTACAGATACGCAGTATTTT.